This TCR beta chain appears in the sequencing data of a study of breast tumors, draining lymph nodes, adjacent tissues. Whole-study results and caveats: Data only fit, rather than demonstrated, lymph node origin of most tumor T cells. Tumor TCR diversity was below lymph nodes but above nontumor tissue. Most tumor T cells seemingly derive from lymph node, then expand in tumor. Compared with basal-like, luminal-like tumors shared significantly more repertoire with nontumor tissue.

Samples came from axillary lymph nodes draining the breast cancer. Comments on this clonotype: Its specificity is unknown.

Trimming removed 7 bases from V and 2 bases from J, with 15 bases in between. The length of the CDR3 is 14 residues. Germline V CDR1 and CDR2: MGHDK, SYGVNS. From the multiplex PCR reads, TCRdb called clonotypes with MiXCR, one entry per CDR3 protein. Here the sample spans about 300,000 distinct CDR3 sequences, 30% being singletons. The sequencing input was axillary lymph node tissue. The chain carries TRBV25-1 and TRBJ2-7; possible D gene TRBD1, 6 bases. This sequence was found in a female donor with breast cancer. Some clones in this sample may be carry-over from other donors' samples. CDR3 nucleotides: TGTGCCAGCATCAGACAGGACGGTACCTACGAGCAGTACTTC. This encodes CASIRQDGTYEQYF.